This T cell receptor beta chain was recovered during a study of T-cell reconstitution after alpha-beta-depleted transplantation in children. Unique molecular identifiers were incorporated during preparation of the TCRbeta library. TCRdb reprocessed the PCR reads via MiXCR and lists one record per CDR3 protein. The sample holds about 1,000,000 distinct CDR3 sequences; about 29% are singletons and the top ten take over 25%. This clonotype was observed a handful of times. Sequences were derived from PBMCs, mostly from graft donor cells, sampled 360 days after TCRalphabeta/CD19-depleted stem cell transplant. This TCR came from a boy in the first two years of life who had a stem cell transplant for SCID, so the T cells may come from the graft donor.

CDR3 DNA: TGCAGTGCTACAGGTTCGGGGCAAGAGACCCAGTACTTC. This encodes CSATGSGQETQYF. V gene TRBV20-1 combines with J gene TRBJ2-5; a weak D match, TRBD2 (5 bases). Germline V gene sequence: CDR1 DFQATT, CDR2 SNEGSKA (reference sequence). V gave up 4 bases and J gave up 2 bases, with 11 bases separating them. The CDR3 spans 13 residues.